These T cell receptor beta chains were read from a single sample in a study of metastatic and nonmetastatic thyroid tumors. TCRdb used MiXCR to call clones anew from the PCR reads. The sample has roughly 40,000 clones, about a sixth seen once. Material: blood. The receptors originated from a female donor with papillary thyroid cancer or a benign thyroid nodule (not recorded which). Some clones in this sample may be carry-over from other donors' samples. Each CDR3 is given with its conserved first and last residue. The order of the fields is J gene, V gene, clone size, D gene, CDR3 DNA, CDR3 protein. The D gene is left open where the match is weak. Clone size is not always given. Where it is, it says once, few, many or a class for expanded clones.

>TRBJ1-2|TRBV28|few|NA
TGTGCCAGCAAGGTTGGCGTTTATGGCTACACCTTC
CASKVGVYGYTF
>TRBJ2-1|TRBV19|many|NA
TGTGCCAGTAGCCGCGAGGGGGTAACCTCCTACAATGAGCAGTTCTTC
CASSREGVTSYNEQFF
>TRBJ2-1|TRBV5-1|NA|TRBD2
TGCGCCAGCAGCTTGGGTGCAGCGGGAGGTTCCGCTGGGCCCTTC
CASSLGAAGGSAGPF
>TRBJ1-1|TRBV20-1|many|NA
TGCAGTGCTAGTAATCGGGTCGGAAGTGTTGAAGCTTTCTTT
CSASNRVGSVEAFF
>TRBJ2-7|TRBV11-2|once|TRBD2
TGTGCCAACAGCTTAGGATATGGCGGGAGCGGAAGCTCCTACGAGCAGTACTTC
CANSLGYGGSGSSYEQYF
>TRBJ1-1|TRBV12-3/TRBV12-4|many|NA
TGTGCCACCACAGAGAACACTGAAGCTTTCTTT
CATTENTEAFF
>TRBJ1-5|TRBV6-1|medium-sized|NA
TGTGCCAGCAGTGACAGAGGCGGGTCCAGGCAGCCCCAGCATTTT
CASSDRGGSRQPQHF
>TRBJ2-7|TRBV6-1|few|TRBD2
TGTGCCAGCAGTGAATCCACGACTAGCGGGATGCTCTCCTACGAGCAGTACTTC
CASSESTTSGMLSYEQYF
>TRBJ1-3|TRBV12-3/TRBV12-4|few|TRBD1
TGTGCCAGCAGAGTACAGGGGACCCCTGGAAACACCATATATTTC
CASRVQGTPGNTIYF
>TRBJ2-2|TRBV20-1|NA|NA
TGCAGTGCTAGTCCCGGGGACGGCACCGGGGAGCTGTTTTTT
CSASPGDGTGELFF
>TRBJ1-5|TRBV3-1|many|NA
TGTGCCAGCAGCCAAGAACCGCCATCGGGCAATCAGCCCCAGCATTTT
CASSQEPPSGNQPQHF
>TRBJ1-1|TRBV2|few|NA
TGTGCCAGCAGTGATAGGACTTCGGCCACTGAAGCTTTCTTT
CASSDRTSATEAFF
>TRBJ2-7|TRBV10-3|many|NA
TGTGCCATCAGTGATTTTACAGGGGAGGTCCACGAGCAGTACTTC
CAISDFTGEVHEQYF
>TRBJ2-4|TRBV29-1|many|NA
TGCAGCGTTGTCGGCAGCGGAGCAGCCAAAAACATTCAGTACTTC
CSVVGSGAAKNIQYF
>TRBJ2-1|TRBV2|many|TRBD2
TGTGCCAGCAGGAGCGGGAGGGGGTCCTACAATGAGCAGTTCTTC
CASRSGRGSYNEQFF
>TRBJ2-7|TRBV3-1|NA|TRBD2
TGTGCCAGCAGCCTCACTGGGACTAGCGGGGGGGTGGAGCAGTACTTC
CASSLTGTSGGVEQYF
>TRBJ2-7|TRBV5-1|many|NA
TGCGCCAGCAGCATTGGGCAGGTCGACGAGCAGTACTTC
CASSIGQVDEQYF